This T cell receptor beta chain was sequenced for a study of blood T cell repertoires in COVID-19. Study background: Sites in the United States, Italy and Spain provided acute and convalescent COVID-19 samples.

Generated by immunoSEQ multiplex PCR, the TCRdb table keeps only in-frame clones and is missing some. The table has under 95,000 clones, around 80% seen once. With 1 base clipped from V and 10 bases from J, the junction kept 4 bases outside the gene matches. There are 14 residues in the CDR3. Germline V lookup: CDR1 SGDLS, CDR2 YYNGEE. This clone appeared a few times. The rearrangement uses TRBV9 and TRBJ2-1; 11 bases match TRBD2. The sequenced material came from peripheral blood. The sequence was obtained from a man between 65 and 80 years old with acute or convalescent COVID-19. This CDR3 reads CASSVLAGGVEQFF. The CDR3 nucleotides read TGTGCCAGCAGCGTACTAGCGGGGGGTGTGGAGCAGTTCTTC.